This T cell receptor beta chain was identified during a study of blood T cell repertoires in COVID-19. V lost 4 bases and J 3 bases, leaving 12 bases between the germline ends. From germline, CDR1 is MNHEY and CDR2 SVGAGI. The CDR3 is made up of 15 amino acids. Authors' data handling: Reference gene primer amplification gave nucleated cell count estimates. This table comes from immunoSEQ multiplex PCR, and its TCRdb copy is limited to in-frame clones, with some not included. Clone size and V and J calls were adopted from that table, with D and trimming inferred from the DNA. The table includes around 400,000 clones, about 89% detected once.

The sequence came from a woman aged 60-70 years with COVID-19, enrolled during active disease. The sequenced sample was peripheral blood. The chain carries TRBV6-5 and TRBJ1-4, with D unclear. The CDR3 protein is CASSLAGNANEKLFF. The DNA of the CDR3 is TGTGCCAGCAGTTTAGCGGGGAACGCTAATGAAAAACTGTTTTTT.